The rows below give T cell receptor beta chains drawn from one sample of a study of T cell responses to AZD1222 COVID-19 vaccine. TCRdb keeps only in-frame clones here, not all; method: immunoSEQ multiplex PCR. Found here are around 99,000 clones, about 85% of them singletons; the top ten hold around 4.5%. This specimen was peripheral blood, taken 28 days after the second AZD1222 dose. These receptors all stem from an adult who received the AZD1222 COVID-19 vaccine. CDR3s include the opening cysteine and the closing phenylalanine or tryptophan.

TRBJ1-1	TRBV4-1	CASSLWTDMNTEAFF
TRBJ1-4	TRBV5-1	CASSMGAGGEKLFF
TRBJ2-7	TRBV28	CASSLLAGDYEQYF
TRBJ2-7	TRBV7-2	CASSYPTSGDYEQYF
TRBJ1-4	TRBV10-3	CAISAQDRENEKLFF
TRBJ1-2	TRBV12-3/TRBV12-4	CASSFGGAGGYTF
TRBJ2-7	TRBV6-5	CASGRTGPYEQYF
TRBJ2-7	TRBV15	CATSRELRHGGGYEQYF
TRBJ1-1	TRBV7-2	CASSLRAYFTEAFF
TRBJ1-4	TRBV7-2	CASSLLTNEKLFF
TRBJ1-4	TRBV4-2	CASSQGFGGGEKLFF
TRBJ2-1	TRBV6-5	CASRTEGNEQFF
TRBJ1-6	TRBV11-2	CASSLDPTWQGNSPLHF
TRBJ2-7	TRBV5-1	CASSPETGQEGFYEQYF
TRBJ2-1	TRBV7-2	CASSLEGATSRWIF
TRBJ2-7	TRBV7-9	CAITGVAYEQYF
TRBJ2-7	TRBV5-6	CASSPGTGLANYEQYF
TRBJ1-5	TRBV7-8	CASRESRNQPQHF